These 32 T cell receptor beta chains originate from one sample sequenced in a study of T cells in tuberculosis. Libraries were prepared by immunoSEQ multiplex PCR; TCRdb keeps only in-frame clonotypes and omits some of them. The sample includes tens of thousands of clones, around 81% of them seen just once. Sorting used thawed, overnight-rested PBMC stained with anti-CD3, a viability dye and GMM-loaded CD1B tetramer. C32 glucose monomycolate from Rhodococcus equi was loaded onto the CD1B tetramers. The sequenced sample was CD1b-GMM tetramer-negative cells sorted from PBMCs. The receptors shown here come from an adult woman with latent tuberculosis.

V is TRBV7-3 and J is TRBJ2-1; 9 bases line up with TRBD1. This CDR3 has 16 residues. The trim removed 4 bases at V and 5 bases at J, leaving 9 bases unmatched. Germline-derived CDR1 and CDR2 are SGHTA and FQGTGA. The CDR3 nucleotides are TGTGCCAGCAGCTACACGACCGGGACAGGGAACAATGAGCAGTTCTTC. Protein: CASSYTTGTGNNEQFF. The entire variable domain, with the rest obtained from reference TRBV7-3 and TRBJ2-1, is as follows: GAGVSQTPSNKVTEKGKYVELRCDPISGHTALYWYRQSLGQGPEFLIYFQGTGAADDSGLPNDRFFAVRPEGSVSTLKIQRTERGDSAVYLCASSYTTGTGNNEQFFGPGTRLTVL.

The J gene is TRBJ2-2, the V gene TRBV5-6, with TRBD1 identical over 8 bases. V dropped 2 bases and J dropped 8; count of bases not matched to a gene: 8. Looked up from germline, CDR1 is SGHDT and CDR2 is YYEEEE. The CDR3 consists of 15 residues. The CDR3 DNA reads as TGTGCCAGCAGCTTTTTGGACAGGGTGAAAGGGGAGCTGTTTTTT. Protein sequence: CASSFLDRVKGELFF.

For the CDR3, the DNA is TGTGCCAGCAGCTTAGACGGAGCGGGAGGGCGGGAGCAGTACTTC. This sequence encodes CASSLDGAGGREQYF. The chain links TRBV7-2 to TRBJ2-7, with 10 bases identical to TRBD2. Germline assignment: CDR1 SGHTA and CDR2 FQGNSA. The CDR3 sequence is 15 residues long. The J segment lost 7 bases and the V segment lost 1 base, leaving 7 bases of the junction unmatched.

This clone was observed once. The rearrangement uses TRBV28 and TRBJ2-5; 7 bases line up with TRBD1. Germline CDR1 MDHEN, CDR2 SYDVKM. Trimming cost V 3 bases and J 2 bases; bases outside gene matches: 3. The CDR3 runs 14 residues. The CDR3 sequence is CASSLGQIQETQYF. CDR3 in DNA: TGTGCCAGCAGTTTGGGACAGATTCAAGAGACCCAGTACTTC.

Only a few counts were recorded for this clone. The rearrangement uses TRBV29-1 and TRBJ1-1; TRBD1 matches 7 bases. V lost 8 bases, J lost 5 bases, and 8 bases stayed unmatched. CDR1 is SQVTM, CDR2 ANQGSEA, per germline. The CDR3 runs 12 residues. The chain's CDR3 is CSSTGEATEAFF. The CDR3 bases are TGCAGCTCAACAGGGGAAGCGACTGAAGCTTTCTTT.

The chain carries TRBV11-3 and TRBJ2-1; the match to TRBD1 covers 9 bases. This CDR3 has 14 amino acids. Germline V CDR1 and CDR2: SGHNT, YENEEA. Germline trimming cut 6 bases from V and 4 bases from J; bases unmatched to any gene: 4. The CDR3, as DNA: TGTGCCAGCAGAACAGGGGGCGCTTACAATGAGCAGTTCTTC. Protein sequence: CASRTGGAYNEQFF.

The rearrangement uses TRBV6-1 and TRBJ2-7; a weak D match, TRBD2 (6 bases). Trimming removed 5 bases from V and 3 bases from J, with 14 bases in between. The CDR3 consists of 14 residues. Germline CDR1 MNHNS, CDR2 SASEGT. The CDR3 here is CASSPSVGGYEQYF. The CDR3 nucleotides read TGTGCCAGCAGTCCTAGCGTGGGGGGCTACGAGCAGTACTTC.

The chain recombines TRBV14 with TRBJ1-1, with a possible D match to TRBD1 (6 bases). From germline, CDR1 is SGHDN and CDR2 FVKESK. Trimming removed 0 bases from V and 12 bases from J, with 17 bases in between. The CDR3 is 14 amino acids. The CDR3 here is CASSQDIVAGESFF. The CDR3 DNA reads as TGTGCCAGCAGCCAAGATATAGTCGCAGGGGAATCTTTCTTT.

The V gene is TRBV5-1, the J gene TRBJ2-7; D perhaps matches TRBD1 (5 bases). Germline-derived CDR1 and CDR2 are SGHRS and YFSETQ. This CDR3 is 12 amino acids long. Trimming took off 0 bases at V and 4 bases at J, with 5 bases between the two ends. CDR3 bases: TGCGCCAGCAGCTTGGACAGGTACGAGCAGTACTTC. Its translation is CASSLDRYEQYF.

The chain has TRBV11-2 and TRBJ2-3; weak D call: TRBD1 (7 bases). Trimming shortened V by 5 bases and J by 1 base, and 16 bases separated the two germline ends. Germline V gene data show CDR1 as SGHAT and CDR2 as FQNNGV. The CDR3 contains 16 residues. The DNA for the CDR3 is TGTGCCAGCAGCCAAGACGGCAGGGGGGGCACAGATACGCAGTATTTT. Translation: CASSQDGRGGTDTQYF.

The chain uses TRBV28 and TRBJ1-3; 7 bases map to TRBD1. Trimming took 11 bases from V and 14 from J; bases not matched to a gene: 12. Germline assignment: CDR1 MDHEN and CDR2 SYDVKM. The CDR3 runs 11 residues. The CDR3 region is CASHRGAPLYF. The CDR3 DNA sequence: TGTGCCTCGCACAGGGGTGCCCCATTATATTTT.

The chain's CDR3 is CASSLEGTSRLELFF. CDR3 bases: TGCGCCAGCAGCTTGGAAGGGACTAGCAGACTGGAGCTGTTTTTT. The V call is TRBV5-1, the J call TRBJ2-2; 9 bases are shared with TRBD2. The CDR3 consists of 15 residues. After removal of 0 bases from V and 10 bases from J, the junction contained 7 bases not matched to a gene. Germline V gives CDR1 SGHRS, CDR2 YFSETQ.

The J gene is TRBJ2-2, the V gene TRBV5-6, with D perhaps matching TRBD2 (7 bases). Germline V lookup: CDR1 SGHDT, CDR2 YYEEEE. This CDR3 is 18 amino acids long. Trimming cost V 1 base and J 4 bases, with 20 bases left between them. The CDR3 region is CASSLSRGGDRSTGELFF. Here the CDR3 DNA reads TGTGCCAGCAGCTTGAGTCGAGGGGGGGATCGGAGCACCGGGGAGCTGTTTTTT.

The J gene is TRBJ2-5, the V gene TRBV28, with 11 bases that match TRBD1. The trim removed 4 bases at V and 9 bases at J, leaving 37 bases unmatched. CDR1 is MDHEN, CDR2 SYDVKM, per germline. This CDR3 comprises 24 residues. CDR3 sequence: CASSSRTGGAGSFTPGGDSGAQYF. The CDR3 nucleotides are TGTGCCAGCAGTTCCCGGACAGGGGGCGCCGGATCGTTTACCCCTGGGGGGGATTCGGGGGCCCAGTACTTC.

CDR3 sequence reads: CASSWAAGGTQYF. Here the CDR3 DNA reads TGTGCCAGCAGCTGGGCGGCGGGGGGTACGCAGTATTTT. V is TRBV5-8 and J is TRBJ2-3, with 8 bases matching TRBD2. Germline-derived CDR1 and CDR2 are SGHTS and YDEGEE. V dropped 3 bases and J dropped 8; count of bases not matched to a gene: 5. This CDR3 has 13 amino acids. The whole variable domain, filled in from reference TRBV5-8 and TRBJ2-3, reads EAGVTQSPTHLIKTRGQQATLRCSPISGHTSVYWYQQALGLGLQFLLWYDEGEERNRGNFPPRFSGRQFPNYSSELNVNALELEDSALYLCASSWAAGGTQYFGPGTRLTVL.

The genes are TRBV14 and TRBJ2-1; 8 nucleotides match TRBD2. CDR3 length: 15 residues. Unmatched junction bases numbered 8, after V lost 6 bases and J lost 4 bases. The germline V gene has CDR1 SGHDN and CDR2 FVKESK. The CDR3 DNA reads TGTGCCAGCAGGCGCGGGGGGACGGTGTACAATGAGCAGTTCTTC. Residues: CASRRGGTVYNEQFF.

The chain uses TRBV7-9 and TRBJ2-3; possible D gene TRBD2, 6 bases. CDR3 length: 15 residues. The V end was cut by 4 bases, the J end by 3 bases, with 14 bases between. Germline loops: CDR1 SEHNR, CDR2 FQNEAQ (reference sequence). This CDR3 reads CASSSRLEVTDTQYF. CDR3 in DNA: TGTGCCAGCAGCTCCCGACTAGAGGTGACAGATACGCAGTATTTT.

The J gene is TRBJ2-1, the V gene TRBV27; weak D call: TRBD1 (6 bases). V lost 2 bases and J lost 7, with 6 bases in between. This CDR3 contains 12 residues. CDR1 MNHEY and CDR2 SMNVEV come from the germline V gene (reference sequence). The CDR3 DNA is TGTGCCAGCAGTTTACAGGGGAATGAGCAGTTCTTC. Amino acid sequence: CASSLQGNEQFF.

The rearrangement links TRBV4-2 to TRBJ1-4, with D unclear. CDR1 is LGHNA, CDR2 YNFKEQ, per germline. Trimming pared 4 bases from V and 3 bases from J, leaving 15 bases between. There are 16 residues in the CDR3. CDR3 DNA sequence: TGTGCCAGCAGCCCCCCTGGCGGTTTGCCTAATGAAAAACTGTTTTTT. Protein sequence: CASSPPGGLPNEKLFF.

CDR3 protein: CASSLESGTGGANVLTF. The CDR3 region has the DNA TGTGCCAGCAGCTTAGAGTCAGGAACAGGAGGGGCCAACGTCCTGACTTTC. The chain has TRBV11-3 and TRBJ2-6; TRBD1 is a possible D gene (5 bases). Germline CDR1 is SGHNT and CDR2 is YENEEA. Trimming left V 0 bases short and J 4 bases short, with 13 bases between. The CDR3 sequence is 17 residues long.

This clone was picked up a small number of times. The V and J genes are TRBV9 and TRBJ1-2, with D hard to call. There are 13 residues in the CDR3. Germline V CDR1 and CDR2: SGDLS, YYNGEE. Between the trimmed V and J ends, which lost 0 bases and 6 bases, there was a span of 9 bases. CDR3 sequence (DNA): TGTGCCAGCAGCGTAGGCGGAAGCGATGGCTACACCTTC. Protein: CASSVGGSDGYTF.

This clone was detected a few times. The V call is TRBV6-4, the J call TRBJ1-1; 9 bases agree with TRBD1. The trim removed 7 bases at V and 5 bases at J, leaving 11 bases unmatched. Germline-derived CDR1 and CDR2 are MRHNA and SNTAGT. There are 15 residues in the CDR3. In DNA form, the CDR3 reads TGTGCCAGCACCAGGACCGGGGGGACAGGGACTGAAGCTTTCTTT. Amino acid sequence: CASTRTGGTGTEAFF.

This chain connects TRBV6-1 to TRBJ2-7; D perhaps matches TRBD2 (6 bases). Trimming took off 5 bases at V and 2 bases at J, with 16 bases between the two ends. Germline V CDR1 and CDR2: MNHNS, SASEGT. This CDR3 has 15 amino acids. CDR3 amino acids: CASSTPGLRTYEQYF. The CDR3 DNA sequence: TGTGCCAGCAGTACGCCGGGACTTAGAACCTACGAGCAGTACTTC.

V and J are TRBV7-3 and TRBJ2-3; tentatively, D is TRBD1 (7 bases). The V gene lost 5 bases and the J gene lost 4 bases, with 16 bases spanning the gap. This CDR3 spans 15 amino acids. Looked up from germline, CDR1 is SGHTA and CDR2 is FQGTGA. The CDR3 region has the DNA TGTGCCAGCAGCAGGACATCAGGGGGGCCAGATACGCAGTATTTT. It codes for CASSRTSGGPDTQYF.

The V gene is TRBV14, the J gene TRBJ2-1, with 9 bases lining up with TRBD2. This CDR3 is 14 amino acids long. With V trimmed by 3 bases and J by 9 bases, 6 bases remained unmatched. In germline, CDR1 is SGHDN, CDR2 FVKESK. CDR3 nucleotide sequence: TGTGCCAGCAGCCATAGAGCGGGGGGAGGTGAGCAGTTCTTC. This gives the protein CASSHRAGGGEQFF.

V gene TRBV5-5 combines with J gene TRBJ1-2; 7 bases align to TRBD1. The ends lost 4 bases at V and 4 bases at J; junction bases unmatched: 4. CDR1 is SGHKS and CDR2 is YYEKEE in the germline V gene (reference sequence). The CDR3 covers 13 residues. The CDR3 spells CASSATGLYGYTF. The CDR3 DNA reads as TGTGCCAGCAGCGCGACAGGGCTCTATGGCTACACCTTC.

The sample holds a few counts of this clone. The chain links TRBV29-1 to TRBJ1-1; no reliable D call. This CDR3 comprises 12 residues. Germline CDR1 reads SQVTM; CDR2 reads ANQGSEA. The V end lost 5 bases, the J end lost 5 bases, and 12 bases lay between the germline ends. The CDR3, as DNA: TGCAGCGTTAAGAGGGCGAAGACTGAAGCTTTCTTT. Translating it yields CSVKRAKTEAFF.

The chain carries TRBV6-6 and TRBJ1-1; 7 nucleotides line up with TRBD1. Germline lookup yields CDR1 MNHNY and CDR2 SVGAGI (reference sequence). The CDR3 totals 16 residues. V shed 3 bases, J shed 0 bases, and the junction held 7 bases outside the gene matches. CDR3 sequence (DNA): TGTGCCAGCAGTTATAGAACAGGGGCTATGAACACTGAAGCTTTCTTT. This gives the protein CASSYRTGAMNTEAFF.

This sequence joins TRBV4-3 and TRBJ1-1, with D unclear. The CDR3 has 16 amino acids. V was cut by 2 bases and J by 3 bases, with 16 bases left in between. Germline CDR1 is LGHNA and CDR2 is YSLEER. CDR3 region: CASSQLEPGSDTEAFF. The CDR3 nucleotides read TGCGCCAGCAGCCAACTTGAGCCGGGGAGTGACACTGAAGCTTTCTTT.

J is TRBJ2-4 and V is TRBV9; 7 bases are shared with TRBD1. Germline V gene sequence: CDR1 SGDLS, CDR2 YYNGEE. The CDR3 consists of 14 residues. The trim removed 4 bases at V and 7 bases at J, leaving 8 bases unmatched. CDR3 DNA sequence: TGTGCCAGCAGCATACTACCCAGGGGGAACATTCAGTACTTC. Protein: CASSILPRGNIQYF.

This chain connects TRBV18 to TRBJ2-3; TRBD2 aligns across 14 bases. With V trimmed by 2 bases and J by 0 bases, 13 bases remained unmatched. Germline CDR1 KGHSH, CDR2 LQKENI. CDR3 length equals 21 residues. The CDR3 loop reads CASSPLRTSGGLTASTDTQYF. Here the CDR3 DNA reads TGTGCCAGCTCACCATTACGGACTAGCGGGGGGCTCACAGCTAGCACAGATACGCAGTATTTT.

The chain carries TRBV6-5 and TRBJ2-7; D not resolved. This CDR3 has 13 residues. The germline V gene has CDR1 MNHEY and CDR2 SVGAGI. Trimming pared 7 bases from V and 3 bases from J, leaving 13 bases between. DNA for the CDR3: TGTGCCAGCAAGGAAGGAGTGATCTACGAGCAGTACTTC. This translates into CASKEGVIYEQYF.